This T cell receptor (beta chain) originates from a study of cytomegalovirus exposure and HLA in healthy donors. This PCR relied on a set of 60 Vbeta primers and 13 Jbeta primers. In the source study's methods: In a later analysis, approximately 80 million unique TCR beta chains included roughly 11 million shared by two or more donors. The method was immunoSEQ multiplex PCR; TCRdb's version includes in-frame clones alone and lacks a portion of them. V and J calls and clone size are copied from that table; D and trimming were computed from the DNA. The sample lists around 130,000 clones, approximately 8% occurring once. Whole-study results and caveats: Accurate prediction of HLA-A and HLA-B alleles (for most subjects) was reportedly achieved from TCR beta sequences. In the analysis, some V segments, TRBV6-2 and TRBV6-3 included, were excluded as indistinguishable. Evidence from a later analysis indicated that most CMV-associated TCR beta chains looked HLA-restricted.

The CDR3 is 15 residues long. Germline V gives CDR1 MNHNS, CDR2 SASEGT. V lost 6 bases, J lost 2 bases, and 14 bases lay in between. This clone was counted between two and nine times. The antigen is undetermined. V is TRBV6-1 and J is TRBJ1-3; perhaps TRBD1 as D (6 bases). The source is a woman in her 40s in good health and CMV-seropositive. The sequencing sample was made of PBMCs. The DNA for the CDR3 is TGTGCCAGCAGCTCCACAGGGATTCCTGGAAACACCATATATTTT. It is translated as CASSSTGIPGNTIYF.